This TCR beta chain was recorded in a study of post-analysis software for immune sequencing data. Whole-study context: Included among the disease courses, which were recorded for the cohort, were relapsing-remitting, secondary progressive and progressive-relapsing multiple sclerosis. The study, taken as a whole, reports: Comparison of patients with controls showed five TRBV segments more frequent in patients, TRBV5-6, TRBV5-1 and TRBV20-1 among them. Versus controls, multiple sclerosis patients showed significantly lower diversity (normalized Chao1).

Concerning this clonotype: Antigen: not known.

Included in the TCR beta cDNA libraries were unique molecular identifiers. Roughly 490,000 cDNA molecules came from about 1 to 10 million T cells. TCRdb processed the PCR reads anew with MiXCR; each CDR3 protein has one entry. In the table there are 750,000 to 950,000 distinct CDR3 sequences, approximately 44% of which are singletons. CDR1 is LGHDT and CDR2 is YNNKEL in the germline V gene (reference sequence). CDR3 length: 13 residues. V lost 1 base, J lost 9 bases, and 10 bases lay in between. Material for sequencing was blood. The clonotype originates from a girl aged 10-17 years with multiple sclerosis. The chain is built from TRBV3-1 and TRBJ2-1; maybe TRBD2 (6 bases). The CDR3 sequence is CASSQGLVGEQFF. The CDR3, as DNA: TGTGCCAGCAGCCAAGGACTAGTTGGTGAGCAGTTCTTC.